The next 10 T cell receptor beta chains were all read from a single sample in a study of somatic mutations in cytotoxic T cells in rheumatoid arthritis. Libraries were prepared by immunoSEQ multiplex PCR; TCRdb keeps only in-frame clonotypes and omits some of them. This table holds about 18,000 clones, roughly 80% found once. Specimen: CD8+ T cells sorted from blood. The receptors shown here come from a woman in her forties or fifties in good health.

This sequence joins TRBV30 and TRBJ2-1; D is perhaps TRBD2 (5 bases). CDR3 length equals 11 residues. Trimming shortened V by 2 bases and J by 9 bases, and 8 bases separated the two germline ends. Germline V gene data show CDR1 as GTSNPN and CDR2 as SVGIG (reference sequence). For the CDR3, the DNA is TGTGCCTGGAGTATAGCGTTTGAGCAGTTCTTC. Translated, it gives CAWSIAFEQFF.

This chain links TRBV9 with TRBJ1-3; unclear D gene. V lost 4 bases to trimming and J lost 4 bases, with 15 bases between them. Germline V gives CDR1 SGDLS, CDR2 YYNGEE. The CDR3 consists of 15 residues. DNA of the CDR3: TGTGCCAGCAGCCCCCCCAACGGGATAGGAAACACCATATATTTT. It codes for CASSPPNGIGNTIYF.

This sequence joins TRBV6-6 and TRBJ2-7, with TRBD1 as a possible D gene (5 bases). The germline V gene has CDR1 MNHNY and CDR2 SVGAGI (reference sequence). Between the trimmed V and J ends, which lost 0 bases and 2 bases, there was a span of 5 bases. The CDR3 covers 13 residues. The CDR3 is CASSYSTAYEQYF. For the CDR3, the DNA is TGTGCCAGCAGTTACTCGACAGCCTACGAGCAGTACTTC.

A few counts support this clone. The J gene is TRBJ1-2, the V gene TRBV2; D is possibly TRBD1 (5 bases). The CDR3 loop spans 14 amino acids. Trimming stripped 4 bases from V and 5 bases from J, with 14 bases between. Germline CDR1 reads SNHLY; CDR2 reads FYNNEI. The CDR3 sequence is CASSGPGLEYGYTF. The CDR3 DNA sequence: TGTGCCAGCAGTGGTCCAGGGCTCGAGTATGGCTACACCTTC.

The V and J genes are TRBV5-3 and TRBJ2-3; either TRBD1 or TRBD2 may supply D (6 bases each). TRBV5-3 is an ORF for which the function is uncertain. Trimming pared 0 bases from V and 1 base from J, leaving 12 bases between. The CDR3 is made up of 16 amino acids. The CDR3 spells CARSLDQGGRTDTQYF. CDR3 DNA: TGTGCCAGAAGCTTGGATCAAGGGGGGCGCACAGATACGCAGTATTTT.

The rearrangement links TRBV5-4 to TRBJ2-7; D remains unclear. V lost 5 bases to trimming and J lost 5 bases, with 8 bases between them. This CDR3 comprises 11 residues. CDR1 SGHNT and CDR2 YYREEE come from the germline V gene (reference sequence). The CDR3 DNA is TGTGCCAGCAGTGTGAACGACGAGCAGTACTTC. Its protein product is CASSVNDEQYF.

This chain links TRBV13 with TRBJ2-3; the match to TRBD2 covers 10 bases. The germline CDR1 and CDR2 sequences are PRHDT and FYEKMQ (reference sequence). With V trimmed by 0 bases and J by 2 bases, 5 bases remained unmatched. CDR3 length: 17 amino acids. DNA for the CDR3: TGTGCCAGCAGCTTAGGGTGGCTAGCGGGGGCCACAGATACGCAGTATTTT. Amino acids: CASSLGWLAGATDTQYF. Looking up the rest from reference TRBV13 and TRBJ2-3 gives the full variable domain: AAGVIQSPRHLIKEKRETATLKCYPIPRHDTVYWYQQGPGQDPQFLISFYEKMQSDKGSIPDRFSAQQFSDYHSELNMSSLELGDSALYFCASSLGWLAGATDTQYFGPGTRLTVL.

The chain has TRBV9 and TRBJ2-7; D may match TRBD1 or TRBD2 (6 bases each). The V gene lost 0 bases and the J gene lost 5 bases, with 15 bases spanning the gap. Germline V gives CDR1 SGDLS, CDR2 YYNGEE. CDR3 size: 15 residues. CDR3 in amino acids: CASSVGGGGLDEQYF. The CDR3 nucleotides read TGTGCCAGCAGCGTAGGGGGTGGGGGGCTCGACGAGCAGTACTTC.

This chain links TRBV10-2 with TRBJ1-2; D is perhaps TRBD1 (5 bases). The V end was cut by 2 bases, the J end by 0 bases, with 10 bases between. Germline assignment: CDR1 WSHSY and CDR2 SAAADI. The CDR3 spans 15 residues. The CDR3 DNA reads as TGCGCCAGCAGTGAGGGGGCCGCTCCTAACTATGGCTACACCTTC. Translated, it gives CASSEGAAPNYGYTF.

The V call is TRBV9, the J call TRBJ2-2; the D is unclear. Germline lookup yields CDR1 SGDLS and CDR2 YYNGEE. The V gene lost 3 bases and the J gene lost 6 bases, with 6 bases spanning the gap. The CDR3 runs 12 residues. As DNA, the CDR3 is TGTGCCAGCAGCGCAACGTCCGGGGAGCTGTTTTTT. Translated: CASSATSGELFF.